This T cell receptor (beta chain) was captured by sequencing in a study of Tregs in tolerant kidney transplant recipients. Study results and limitations: The most relevant donor-specific Treg TCRbeta repertoire apparently came from expansion with activated donor B cells.

CDR3 size: 16 residues. CDR1 and CDR2 from the germline V gene are SGHTS and YDEGEE. The ends were cut back, 0 bases at V and 5 bases at J, with 16 bases in the middle. Clones were read by immunoSEQ multiplex PCR, and TCRdb kept only the in-frame ones, dropping some. The repertoire holds roughly 20,000 clones, with under 70% as singletons. This clone was found a few times. The antigen remains undetermined. This clonotype was sampled from a human donor in good health. Source material: Tregs from blood cultured with allogeneic cells. The J gene is TRBJ2-3, the V gene TRBV5-8; D is unresolved. The CDR3 nucleotides read TGTGCCAGCAGCTTGGCCATCATAACGCTGGGAGATACGCAGTATTTT. The encoded protein is CASSLAIITLGDTQYF.